What follows are 5 T cell receptor beta chains derived from one specimen sequenced in a study of OX40 agonist ivuxolimab in advanced cancers. Assay: immunoSEQ multiplex PCR; the TCRdb copy retains only in-frame clones and omits some. Here the sample spans approximately 100,000 clones, about 90% being singletons. Here the sequenced sample was CD4+ or CD8+ T cells sorted from blood, taken in a trial of the OX40 agonist ivuxolimab. These receptors all come from an adult with an advanced solid tumor such as melanoma, head and neck, liver or kidney cancer.

J is TRBJ1-2 and V is TRBV2; D uncertain. Germline values: CDR1 SNHLY, CDR2 FYNNEI. Trimming stripped 2 bases from V and 4 bases from J, with 11 bases between. The CDR3 loop spans 14 amino acids. The CDR3 DNA sequence: TGTGCCAGCAGTGAACCCCCCCCCGGCTATGGCTACACCTTC. It is translated as CASSEPPPGYGYTF.

The J gene is TRBJ1-2, the V gene TRBV27; D ambiguous. Trimming shortened V by 2 bases and J by 0 bases, and 16 bases separated the two germline ends. The CDR3 consists of 17 residues. In germline, CDR1 is MNHEY, CDR2 SMNVEV (reference sequence). CDR3 nucleotides: TGTGCCAGCAGTTTAAGGGCGACACCTACCTCTAACTATGGCTACACCTTC. As protein: CASSLRATPTSNYGYTF.

CDR3 DNA: TGTGCCATCAGTGAGGCCATTGGGGTGGGGACTAACAATGAGCAGTTCTTC. Translated: CAISEAIGVGTNNEQFF. This chain links TRBV10-3 with TRBJ2-1; TRBD2 matches 7 bases. Trimming at V came to 2 bases and at J to 5 bases, leaving 12 bases not matched to a gene. The germline gives CDR1 ENHRY, CDR2 SYGVKD. The CDR3 has 17 residues.

V usage is TRBV2 and J usage is TRBJ1-3; 8 bases agree with TRBD1. The length of the CDR3 is 14 residues. Germline CDR1 is SNHLY and CDR2 is FYNNEI. Losses at the gene ends were 6 bases for V and 4 bases for J; bases not matched to a gene: 5. The CDR3 loop is CASRARTGGNTIYF. CDR3 nucleotides: TGTGCCAGCAGAGCTAGGACAGGGGGAAACACCATATATTTT.

The chain links TRBV5-1 to TRBJ2-1; D not resolved. The ends were cut back, 1 base at V and 4 bases at J, with 12 bases in the middle. The CDR3 runs 15 residues. Germline V gene sequence: CDR1 SGHRS, CDR2 YFSETQ. The CDR3 protein is CASSLRRVGYNEQFF. DNA for the CDR3: TGCGCCAGCAGCTTGCGACGGGTTGGGTACAATGAGCAGTTCTTC.